Listed here are 11 T cell receptor beta chains from one sample, sequenced in a study of T cells in Graves' hyperthyroidism and ophthalmopathy. Amplification of TCR beta CDR3 regions was performed using RNA transcripts as template. Using the HTBI primer set, a first-round RT-PCR was run on the TCR CDR3. MiXCR, applied by TCRdb to the multiplex PCR reads, yields one record per CDR3 protein. The data hold about 690,000 distinct CDR3 sequences, with 15% to 20% observed a single time. Sequencing used blood. Source of these receptors: a man aged 50-59 years with Graves' hyperthyroidism.

V and J are TRBV29-1 and TRBJ2-1, with D possibly being TRBD2 (5 bases). This CDR3 is built from 15 residues. The germline V gene encodes CDR1 SQVTM and CDR2 ANQGSEA. V was shortened by 0 bases and J by 3 bases, with 12 bases between the two germline ends. This CDR3 is CSVEDQAEIYNEQFF. CDR3 nucleotide sequence: TGCAGCGTTGAAGATCAAGCGGAGATCTACAATGAGCAGTTCTTC.

Remarks on this clonotype: One end of the junction does not line up with germline, which may come from a read error. J is TRBJ2-5 and V is TRBV12-3 or TRBV12-4; possibly TRBD1 for D (7 bases). The CDR3 extends over 13 amino acids. CDR3 coding DNA: TGTGCCGGCAGCGGAGGGGGCAGAGAGACCCAGTACTTC. This encodes CAGSGGGRETQYF.

This clonotype was seen ten or more times. The chain combines TRBV18 with TRBJ1-2; D is possibly TRBD1 (5 bases). This CDR3 has 15 residues. V was pared by 6 bases and J by 3 bases, with 17 bases between. Germline V CDR1 and CDR2: KGHSH, LQKENI. CDR3 coding DNA: TGTGCCAGCTCGCCTAGGCCAGGGTTGGACTATGGCTACACCTTC. This encodes CASSPRPGLDYGYTF.

This clonotype was seen more than once but under ten times. The J gene is TRBJ2-3, the V gene TRBV20-1; TRBD2 matches 7 bases. The V gene's germline CDR1 is DFQATT and CDR2 SNEGSKA (reference sequence). J was trimmed by 3 bases and V by 0 bases; bases with no gene match: 6. The CDR3 extends over 15 amino acids. DNA for the CDR3: TGCAGTGCTAGAGACTCCCGGGGGGTTACAGATACGCAGTATTTT. This encodes CSARDSRGVTDTQYF.

The V and J genes are TRBV7-9 and TRBJ1-1; 7 nucleotides match TRBD1. V shed 5 bases and J 0 bases; nucleotides not matched to a gene: 9. The CDR3 is 16 residues long. The germline V gene has CDR1 SEHNR and CDR2 FQNEAQ (reference sequence). The CDR3 coding sequence is TGTGCCAGCAGCCCGACGAGTGGGACAGTGAACACTGAAGCTTTCTTT. Translated: CASSPTSGTVNTEAFF.

This clonotype was seen more than once but under ten times. The chain couples TRBV7-2 to TRBJ1-5; TRBD1 matches 7 bases. CDR3 size: 19 residues. Germline trimming cut 0 bases from V and 0 bases from J; bases unmatched to any gene: 11. Germline CDR1 reads SGHTA; CDR2 reads FQGNSA. The CDR3 DNA reads as TGTGCCAGCAGCTTAGCCCCGGGACAGAAAAAATATAGCAATCAGCCCCAGCATTTT. Residues: CASSLAPGQKKYSNQPQHF.

This clonotype showed up many times. This sequence joins TRBV30 and TRBJ1-4; 8 bases agree with TRBD1. V shed 3 bases and J 3 bases; nucleotides not matched to a gene: 9. From germline, CDR1 is GTSNPN and CDR2 SVGIG (reference sequence). The CDR3 covers 16 residues. In DNA form, the CDR3 reads TGTGCCTGGAGACGGAAGGACAGGGCTGCTAATGAAAAACTGTTTTTT. This encodes CAWRRKDRAANEKLFF. Filled out from reference TRBV30 and TRBJ1-4, the complete variable domain reads SQTIHQWPATLVQPVGSPLSLECTVEGTSNPNLYWYRQAAGRGLQLLFYSVGIGQISSEVPQNLSASRPQDRQFILSSKKLLLSDSGFYLCAWRRKDRAANEKLFFGSGTQLSVL.

The chain employs TRBV10-2 and TRBJ2-7; 8 nucleotides line up with TRBD1. This CDR3 comprises 16 residues. Germline-derived CDR1 and CDR2 are WSHSY and SAAADI. The trim removed 8 bases at V and 0 bases at J, leaving 12 bases unmatched. DNA for the CDR3: TGCGCCAGCCATGACAGGGGAGAGTCGAACTCCTACGAGCAGTACTTC. Its protein is CASHDRGESNSYEQYF.

This clonotype was observed a few times. DNA for the CDR3: TGTGCCAGCAGCTTGGCCCGAGGGACAGGGGTAGCCAAAAACATTCAGTACTTC. Its protein is CASSLARGTGVAKNIQYF. The V gene is TRBV5-6, the J gene TRBJ2-4; 10 bases fit TRBD1. Trimming took 0 bases from V and 0 from J; bases not matched to a gene: 6. This CDR3 has 18 amino acids. Germline loops: CDR1 SGHDT, CDR2 YYEEEE.

This chain connects TRBV11-2 to TRBJ2-7, with D possibly matching TRBD2 (5 bases). This CDR3 region has 13 residues. Trimming took 7 bases from V and 3 from J, leaving 13 bases between them. CDR1 is SGHAT and CDR2 is FQNNGV in the germline V gene. The CDR3 loop reads CASTRSGDYEQYF. The DNA of the CDR3 is TGTGCCAGCACCAGGAGCGGAGACTACGAGCAGTACTTC. Variable domain in full (rest from reference TRBV11-2 and TRBJ2-7): EAGVAQSPRYKIIEKRQSVAFWCNPISGHATLYWYQQILGQGPKLLIQFQNNGVVDDSQLPKDRFSAERLKGVDSTLKIQPAKLEDSAVYLCASTRSGDYEQYFGPGTRLTVT.

V and J are TRBV25-1 and TRBJ2-2; TRBD2 matches at 10 bases. The CDR3 extends over 17 amino acids. In germline, CDR1 is MGHDK, CDR2 SYGVNS. With 3 bases clipped from V and 1 base from J, the junction kept 5 bases outside the gene matches. The CDR3 sequence: CASSDPGLAVNTGELFF. The CDR3 DNA reads TGTGCCAGCAGTGACCCCGGACTAGCGGTGAACACCGGGGAGCTGTTTTTT.